This TCR beta chain was sequenced in a study of beta chain features in type 1 diabetes. Points from the study as a whole: Overrepresentation of cells with high TCR expression could result from cDNA sequencing. The study notes PCR might favor shorter templates equally in patients and controls.

The CDR3 sequence is 17 residues long. Looked up from germline, CDR1 is SEHNR and CDR2 is FQNEAQ (reference sequence). V lost 1 base to trimming and J lost 7 bases; unmatched junction nucleotides: 11. The entirety of the isolated RNA underwent reverse transcription, so expressed TCRB transcripts were sequenced. TCRdb's copy holds only in-frame clones and misses some; the assay was immunoSEQ multiplex PCR. This table has 350,000 to 450,000 clones, roughly 16% appearing once. In regard to this clone: Its target is not known.

The sequenced sample was naive CD4+ T cells from blood. The V gene is TRBV7-9, the J gene TRBJ2-1, with TRBD2 matching over 9 bases. The receptor was isolated from a woman aged 18-29 years in good health. Here the CDR3 reads CASSLGILREGRNEQFF. CDR3 bases: TGTGCCAGCAGCTTAGGCATCCTGCGGGAGGGCCGGAATGAGCAGTTCTTC.